This is a list of T cell receptor beta chains from one sample in a study of T cell responses to AZD1222 COVID-19 vaccine. The data were produced by immunoSEQ multiplex PCR, yet TCRdb's version contains in-frame clones alone and is incomplete. The sample consists of 83,000 or so clones, 80% to 95% of them appearing once. The sequences come from peripheral blood, collected 28 days after the second AZD1222 dose. All receptors come from an adult who received the AZD1222 COVID-19 vaccine. The CDR3 runs from the conserved cysteine through the conserved F or W. Each record gives: J gene, clone size, D gene, V gene, CDR3 protein, CDR3 DNA. A D gene is named only where the DNA matches it firmly. Part of the rows lack a size; the others show once, few, many or a class for expanded clones.

>TRBJ2-1|NA|NA|TRBV9
CASSVGGGDEQFF
TGTGCCAGCAGCGTAGGGGGTGGGGATGAGCAGTTCTTC
>TRBJ2-2|NA|NA|TRBV7-2
CASSLHGELFF
TGTGCCAGCAGCCTCCACGGGGAGCTGTTTTTT
>TRBJ1-1|NA|NA|TRBV18
CASSPEWGNTEAFF
TGTGCCAGCTCACCAGAATGGGGGAACACTGAAGCTTTCTTT
>TRBJ1-1|NA|NA|TRBV6-5
CASSPGTVNTEAFF
TGTGCCAGCAGTCCTGGGACGGTGAACACTGAAGCTTTCTTT
>TRBJ1-4|NA|NA|TRBV5-1
CASSPRATIAATNEKLFF
TGCGCCAGCAGCCCCCGGGCCACAATAGCTGCAACTAATGAAAAACTGTTTTTT
>TRBJ1-5|NA|NA|TRBV2
CASSFTTSNQPQHF
TGTGCCAGCAGTTTTACAACTAGCAATCAGCCCCAGCATTTT
>TRBJ2-7|NA|TRBD1|TRBV5-1
CASRPSIRDRVHEQYF
TGCGCCAGCAGGCCATCGATCCGGGACAGGGTACACGAGCAGTACTTC
>TRBJ1-5|NA|TRBD1|TRBV6-6
CASSYQQGDNQPQHF
TGTGCCAGCAGTTACCAACAGGGGGACAATCAGCCCCAGCATTTT
>TRBJ2-7|NA|NA|TRBV6-2/TRBV6-3
CASSYAGQKSPYEQYF
TGTGCCAGCAGTTACGCGGGACAGAAAAGCCCCTACGAGCAGTACTTC
>TRBJ1-1|NA|TRBD1|TRBV6-1
CASSGQGYTEAFF
TGTGCCAGCAGTGGACAGGGGTACACTGAAGCTTTCTTT
>TRBJ2-2|few|NA|TRBV2
CASSEDTGELFF
TGTGCCAGCAGTGAGGACACCGGGGAGCTGTTTTTT
>TRBJ1-5|NA|NA|TRBV19
CASSSLQGNQPQHF
TGTGCCAGTAGCAGCCTGCAGGGCAATCAGCCCCAGCATTTT
>TRBJ2-1|NA|NA|TRBV29-1
CSARTGKGYNEQFF
TGCAGCGCGAGAACCGGGAAGGGCTACAATGAGCAGTTCTTC
>TRBJ2-3|NA|TRBD2|TRBV14
CASSRIAGVTPTDTQYF
TGTGCCAGCAGCCGGATAGCGGGAGTGACTCCCACAGATACGCAGTATTTT
>TRBJ1-3|once|NA|TRBV3-1/TRBV3-2
CASSQGKGAGNTIYF
TGTGCCAGCAGCCAAGGAAAGGGAGCCGGAAACACCATATATTTT
>TRBJ2-4|NA|NA|TRBV18
CASSPPWGALAKNIQYF
TGTGCCAGCTCACCCCCTTGGGGAGCACTAGCCAAAAACATTCAGTACTTC
>TRBJ1-6|NA|NA|TRBV9
CASREGSSYNSPLHF
TGTGCCAGCCGCGAGGGGAGCTCCTATAATTCACCCCTCCACTTT
>TRBJ2-5|NA|NA|TRBV7-2
CASSLVGATIQETQYF
TGTGCCAGCAGCTTAGTAGGGGCGACTATTCAAGAGACCCAGTACTTC